The clone carrying this TCR beta chain was detected many times. What it binds is not known. This entry is derived from a study of CD8 T cells in ankylosing spondylitis. Findings and limits, study-wide: According to the report, clones linked to the disease were significantly enriched in matched synovial fluid samples taken from ankylosing spondylitis patients.

TCRdb reanalysed the 5' RACE reads using MiXCR and keeps one entry per CDR3 protein. The table has about 96,000 distinct CDR3 sequences, roughly 10% seen once. The TCR originated in a male donor with ankylosing spondylitis or in good health (not recorded which). The sequenced material came from blood, either unsorted or a sorted T cell fraction (not recorded which).

This CDR3 reads CSEAGTSNNIQYF. The DNA of the CDR3 is TGCAGTGAGGCCGGGACTAGCAACAACATTCAGTACTTC. The gene calls are TRBV20-1 and TRBJ2-4; 9 positions match TRBD2. The CDR3 length is 13 residues. Germline values: CDR1 DFQATT, CDR2 SNEGSKA (reference sequence). The trim removed 7 bases at V and 7 bases at J, leaving 8 bases unmatched.